This TCR beta chain was documented in a study of shared clonotypes between healthy human individuals. Whole-study findings and limits: Against clonotypes common to all four donors, non-shared ones had lower generation probabilities.

In the case of this clone: What it binds is not known.

Measured with immunoSEQ multiplex PCR; TCRdb has only the in-frame clones, and not every one. The repertoire includes 900,000 to 1,200,000 clones, approximately 80% of them detected once, and around 0.61% sits in the top ten. Germline V CDR1 and CDR2: GTSNPN, SVGIG (reference sequence). V trimming: 5 bases; J trimming: 8 bases; junction bases outside the gene matches: 17. CDR3 size: 16 residues. The rearrangement joins TRBV30 to TRBJ2-1; 8 bases are shared with TRBD1. The source of this sequence is a man younger than 35 in good health. Some clones in this sample may be carry-over from other donors' samples. The material sequenced was memory CD4+ T cells from PBMCs. Described subset: CD45RA-negative fraction. CDR3 sequence (DNA): TGTGCCTGGGCCGGACGGGACAGGACCTTTTTGGATGAGCAGTTCTTC. It yields the protein CAWAGRDRTFLDEQFF.